The 5 T cell receptor beta chains listed next were all sequenced from one sample in a study of CD8 T cells in ankylosing spondylitis. TCRdb called the 5' RACE reads again in MiXCR, with one record for every CDR3 protein. Among more than 250,000 distinct CDR3 sequences, around 10% were seen once, and the ten largest hold 8% to 9.5%. The source material was blood, either unsorted or a sorted T cell fraction (not recorded which). Every receptor here comes from a female donor with ankylosing spondylitis or in good health (not recorded which).

At least ten counts were recorded for this clonotype. This chain links TRBV12-3 or TRBV12-4 with TRBJ2-7; 8 positions agree with TRBD1. The CDR3 consists of 14 residues. Trimming at V came to 3 bases and at J to 5 bases, leaving 6 bases not matched to a gene. CDR3 bases: TGTGCCAGCAGTTTCAGGCAGGGGGCAAACGAGCAGTACTTC. This encodes CASSFRQGANEQYF.

This clonotype appeared many times. The V gene is TRBV5-1, the J gene TRBJ2-3; D remains unclear. The CDR3 is 15 amino acids. Trimming pared 1 base from V and 1 base from J, leaving 10 bases between. The germline V gene encodes CDR1 SGHRS and CDR2 YFSETQ. The CDR3 nucleotides are TGCGCCAGCAGCTTGTGGGGTCAGGGCACAGATACGCAGTATTTT. It translates to CASSLWGQGTDTQYF. The complete variable domain, with remaining parts taken from reference TRBV5-1 and TRBJ2-3, reads KAGVTQTPRYLIKTRGQQVTLSCSPISGHRSVSWYQQTPGQGLQFLFEYFSETQRNKGNFPGRFSGRQFSNSRSEMNVSTLELGDSALYLCASSLWGQGTDTQYFGPGTRLTVL.

In this sample, this clonotype turned up many times. The chain recombines TRBV28 with TRBJ2-7; 9 positions match TRBD2. V lost 10 bases to trimming and J lost 1 base; unmatched junction nucleotides: 11. Germline-derived CDR1 and CDR2 are MDHEN and SYDVKM. The CDR3 totals 15 residues. The CDR3 is CATLGRLAGSYEQYF. CDR3 DNA sequence: TGTGCCACACTGGGTCGTCTAGCGGGATCCTACGAGCAGTACTTC. Looking up the rest from reference TRBV28 and TRBJ2-7 gives the full variable domain: DVKVTQSSRYLVKRTGEKVFLECVQDMDHENMFWYRQDPGLGLRLIYFSYDVKMKEKGDIPEGYSVSREKKERFSLILESASTNQTSMYLCATLGRLAGSYEQYFGPGTRLTVT.

This clonotype was recorded at least ten times. The rearrangement links TRBV20-1 to TRBJ1-6, with D perhaps TRBD1 (6 bases). The CDR3 is made up of 12 amino acids. CDR1 and CDR2 from the germline V gene are DFQATT and SNEGSKA (reference sequence). The germline V and J ends were trimmed by 6 bases and 6 bases, with 9 bases remaining between them. CDR3 loop: CSAQGINSPLHF. The CDR3 DNA is TGCAGTGCGCAGGGGATTAATTCACCCCTCCACTTT.

This sequence joins TRBV28 and TRBJ1-6; 11 nucleotides match TRBD1. The J segment lost 9 bases and the V segment lost 8 bases, leaving 6 bases of the junction unmatched. In germline, CDR1 is MDHEN, CDR2 SYDVKM. This CDR3 comprises 14 residues. For the CDR3, the DNA is TGTGCCAGCGTCGCGGGACAGGGGGGTTCACCCCTCCACTTT. Amino acids: CASVAGQGGSPLHF. The full variable domain, in which reference TRBV28 and TRBJ1-6 provide the parts outside the CDR3, is DVKVTQSSRYLVKRTGEKVFLECVQDMDHENMFWYRQDPGLGLRLIYFSYDVKMKEKGDIPEGYSVSREKKERFSLILESASTNQTSMYLCASVAGQGGSPLHFGNGTRLTVT.